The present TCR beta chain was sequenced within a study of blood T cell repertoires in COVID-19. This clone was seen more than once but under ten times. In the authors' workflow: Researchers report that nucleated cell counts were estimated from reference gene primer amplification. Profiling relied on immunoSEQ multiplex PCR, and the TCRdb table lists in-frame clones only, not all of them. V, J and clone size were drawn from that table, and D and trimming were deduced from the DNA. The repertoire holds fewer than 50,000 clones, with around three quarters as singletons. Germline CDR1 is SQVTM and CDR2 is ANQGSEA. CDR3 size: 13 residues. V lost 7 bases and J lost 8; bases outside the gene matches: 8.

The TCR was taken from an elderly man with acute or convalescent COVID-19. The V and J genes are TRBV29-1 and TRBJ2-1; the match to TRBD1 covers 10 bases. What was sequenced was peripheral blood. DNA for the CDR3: TGCAGCGGGGGACAGGGGAGGTACTATGAGCAGTTCTTC. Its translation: CSGGQGRYYEQFF.